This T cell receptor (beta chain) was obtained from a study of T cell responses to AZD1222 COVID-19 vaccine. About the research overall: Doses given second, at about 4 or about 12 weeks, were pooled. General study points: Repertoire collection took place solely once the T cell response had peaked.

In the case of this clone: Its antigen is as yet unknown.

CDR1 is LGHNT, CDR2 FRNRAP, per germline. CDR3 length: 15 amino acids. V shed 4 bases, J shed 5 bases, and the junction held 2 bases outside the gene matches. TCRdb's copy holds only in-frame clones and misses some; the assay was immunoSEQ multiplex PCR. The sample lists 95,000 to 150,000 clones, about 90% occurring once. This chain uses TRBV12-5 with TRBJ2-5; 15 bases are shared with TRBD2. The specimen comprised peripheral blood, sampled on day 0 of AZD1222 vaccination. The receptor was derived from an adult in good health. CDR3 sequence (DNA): TGTGCTAGTGGTTCGGGGACTAGCGGGGGGGAGACCCAGTACTTC. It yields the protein CASGSGTSGGETQYF.